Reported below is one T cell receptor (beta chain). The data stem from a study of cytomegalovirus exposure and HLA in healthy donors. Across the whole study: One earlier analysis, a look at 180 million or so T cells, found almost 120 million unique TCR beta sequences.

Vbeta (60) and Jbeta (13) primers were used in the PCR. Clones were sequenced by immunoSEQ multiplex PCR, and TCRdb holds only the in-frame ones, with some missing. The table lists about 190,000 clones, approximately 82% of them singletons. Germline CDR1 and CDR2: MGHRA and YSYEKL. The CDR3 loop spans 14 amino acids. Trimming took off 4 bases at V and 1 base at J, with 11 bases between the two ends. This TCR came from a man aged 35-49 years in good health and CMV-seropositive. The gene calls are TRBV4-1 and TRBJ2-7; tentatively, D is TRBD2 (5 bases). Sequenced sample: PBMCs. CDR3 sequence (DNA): TGCGCCAGCAGCCTCCGGGAAGGTTCCTACGAGCAGTACTTC. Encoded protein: CASSLREGSYEQYF.